Listed here is a single TCR beta chain. Its antigen is not known. Trimming removed 7 bases from V and 5 bases from J, with 9 bases in between. From germline, CDR1 is MNHEY and CDR2 SVGAGI. The length of the CDR3 is 12 residues. This sample was taken from a study of T cell responses to AZD1222 COVID-19 vaccine. Study outcomes and limitations: Baseline seropositives among AZD1222 recipients totaled only five to seven. Along spike, vaccine-associated CD4 TCRs were found throughout, with dominance at 160-218 and 743-854. Regions left unmutated in variants are reportedly the target of nearly half of spike-specific TCRs. Clonal diversity was possibly underestimated, and the donors were mostly white British, with more females.

Data came from immunoSEQ multiplex PCR; TCRdb stores just in-frame clones and leaves some out. The sample includes about 49,000 clones, around 80% of them seen just once. Sequencing was performed on peripheral blood, taken on day 0 of MenACWY control vaccination. The V and J genes are TRBV6-5 and TRBJ2-1; D gene ambiguous. The receptor comes from an adult in good health. The CDR3 nucleotides read TGTGCCAGCAAGGCTAGGAACAATGAGCAGTTCTTC. As protein: CASKARNNEQFF.